One and the same sample provided the 26 T cell receptor beta chains below, sequenced in a study of CD8 T cells in Susac syndrome. Random-hexamer reverse transcription was applied to about 0.45 to 1 ug RNA. MiXCR, run by TCRdb on the immunoSEQ multiplex PCR reads, gives a single entry per CDR3 protein. The sample lists under 150,000 distinct CDR3 sequences, roughly 80% seen once, with around 0.51% in the top ten. Sequencing was done on a sample of CD8+ T cells from PBMCs. These receptors came from a human donor with multiple sclerosis.

This chain joins TRBV24-1 and TRBJ2-1, with no clear D. This CDR3 contains 13 residues. The V gene lost 0 bases and the J gene lost 4 bases, with 3 bases spanning the gap. CDR1 KGHDR and CDR2 SFDVKD come from the germline V gene. CDR3 coding DNA: TGTGCCACCAGTGATTTGAATTACAATGAGCAGTTCTTC. Its translation is CATSDLNYNEQFF.

The genes are TRBV12-3 or TRBV12-4 and TRBJ2-5; maybe TRBD2 (5 bases). There are 13 residues in the CDR3. The V gene lost 5 bases and the J gene lost 4 bases, with 11 bases spanning the gap. The CDR3 bases are TGTGCCAGCAGTCCCGAAGAGGGAGAGACCCAGTACTTC. As protein: CASSPEEGETQYF.

The sample holds a few counts of this clonotype. This chain links TRBV6-5 with TRBJ1-5, with TRBD1 matching over 7 bases. With 2 bases clipped from V and 4 bases from J, the junction kept 8 bases outside the gene matches. Germline loops: CDR1 MNHEY, CDR2 SVGAGI. This CDR3 comprises 16 residues. The CDR3 region is CASSYPDRVGNQPQHF. In nucleotides, the CDR3 is TGTGCCAGCAGTTACCCCGACAGGGTTGGAAATCAGCCCCAGCATTTT.

The CDR3 DNA reads as TGTGCCAGCAGGGGCGGGGACAGCACAGATACGCAGTATTTT. It yields the protein CASRGGDSTDTQYF. This rearrangement joins TRBV2 to TRBJ2-3; D might be TRBD2 (6 bases). Trimming cost V 6 bases and J 0 bases, with 10 bases left between them. The CDR3 has 14 residues. The germline CDR1 and CDR2 sequences are SNHLY and FYNNEI.

The gene calls are TRBV2 and TRBJ2-3; no reliable D call. The CDR3 sequence is 12 residues long. Germline CDR1 is SNHLY and CDR2 is FYNNEI. V lost 5 bases and J 2 bases, leaving 5 bases between the germline ends. The CDR3 loop reads CASSTLTDTQYF. The CDR3, as DNA: TGTGCCAGCAGTACGCTCACAGATACGCAGTATTTT.

This clonotype was seen more than once but under ten times. This chain joins TRBV5-1 and TRBJ2-3, with D possibly TRBD2 on 6 matching bases. This CDR3 region has 16 residues. Trimming cost V 2 bases and J 6 bases, with 19 bases left between them. Germline loops: CDR1 SGHRS, CDR2 YFSETQ. The CDR3 sequence is CASSLLTSRSEDTQYF. DNA of the CDR3: TGCGCCAGCAGCTTATTAACTAGCCGAAGCGAGGATACGCAGTATTTT.

In its sample, this clonotype was seen once. This rearrangement joins TRBV10-3 to TRBJ2-2, with D possibly matching TRBD1 (6 bases). Germline CDR1 and CDR2: ENHRY and SYGVKD. The CDR3 is 16 residues long. Trimming shortened V by 1 base and J by 0 bases, and 9 bases separated the two germline ends. Here the CDR3 reads CAISELRGSNTGELFF. CDR3 coding DNA: TGTGCCATCAGTGAGTTAAGGGGGTCGAACACCGGGGAGCTGTTTTTT.

The chain is built from TRBV6-5 and TRBJ1-1; D is perhaps TRBD1 (6 bases). The V end was cut by 5 bases, the J end by 3 bases, with 16 bases between. Germline CDR1 is MNHEY and CDR2 is SVGAGI. The CDR3 loop spans 15 amino acids. The CDR3 here is CASSPIGGRDTEAFF. The CDR3 DNA sequence: TGTGCCAGCAGTCCCATAGGGGGGAGGGACACTGAAGCTTTCTTT.

This chain links TRBV27 with TRBJ2-7, with 7 nucleotides matching TRBD2. CDR1 and CDR2 from the germline V gene are MNHEY and SMNVEV (reference sequence). The CDR3 totals 15 residues. V gave up 5 bases and J gave up 2 bases; unmatched junction bases: 9. The CDR3 sequence is CASSPGRGMAYEQYF. The CDR3 nucleotides are TGTGCCAGCAGTCCCGGGCGGGGGATGGCCTACGAGCAGTACTTC.

This chain uses TRBV11-2 with TRBJ2-1; TRBD2 agrees at 9 bases. Germline CDR1 is SGHAT and CDR2 is FQNNGV. Trimming at V came to 5 bases and at J to 1 base, leaving 12 bases not matched to a gene. The CDR3 totals 18 residues. CDR3 coding DNA: TGTGCCAGCAGCCCAGAAGGCGGGCTAGCGGGATCCTACAATGAGCAGTTCTTC. Protein sequence: CASSPEGGLAGSYNEQFF.

This chain links TRBV20-1 with TRBJ2-3; D is uncertain. The CDR3 runs to 12 residues. Germline values: CDR1 DFQATT, CDR2 SNEGSKA (reference sequence). V was cut by 6 bases and J by 4 bases, with 11 bases left in between. CDR3 in amino acids: CSAPSRADTQYF. CDR3 coding DNA: TGCAGTGCGCCCTCCCGAGCAGATACGCAGTATTTT.

The chain uses TRBV5-6 and TRBJ1-2; TRBD1 matches 7 bases. V lost 4 bases to trimming and J lost 8 bases; unmatched junction nucleotides: 11. The CDR3 spans 14 residues. CDR1 SGHDT and CDR2 YYEEEE come from the germline V gene. The CDR3 is CASSPGTAVEGYTF. The CDR3 DNA is TGTGCCAGCAGCCCCGGGACAGCCGTCGAGGGCTACACCTTC.

The chain employs TRBV7-9 and TRBJ2-2; D is ambiguous. The length of the CDR3 is 13 residues. V was pared by 5 bases and J by 3 bases, with 7 bases between. Germline V lookup: CDR1 SEHNR, CDR2 FQNEAQ (reference sequence). CDR3 residues: CASSPDHTGELFF. The CDR3 nucleotides are TGTGCCAGCAGCCCCGACCACACCGGGGAGCTGTTTTTT.

The chain links TRBV6-5 to TRBJ1-1, with 8 bases lining up with TRBD1. Per the germline V gene, CDR1 is MNHEY and CDR2 is SVGAGI. The CDR3 covers 14 residues. After removal of 4 bases from V and 5 bases from J, the junction contained 6 bases not matched to a gene. This chain's CDR3 is CASSLARGRTEAFF. The CDR3 DNA sequence: TGTGCCAGCAGTTTGGCCAGGGGGCGGACTGAAGCTTTCTTT.

CDR3: CASSQERRGTEAFF. CDR3 nucleotides: TGTGCCAGCAGCCAAGAAAGAAGGGGCACTGAAGCTTTCTTT. The gene calls are TRBV3-1 and TRBJ1-1; TRBD1 is a possible D gene (5 bases). V was trimmed by 0 bases and J by 4 bases, leaving 9 bases between them. Germline V CDR1 and CDR2: LGHDT, YNNKEL (reference sequence). This CDR3 spans 14 amino acids. Full variable domain (rest looked up from reference TRBV3-1 and TRBJ1-1): DTAVSQTPKYLVTQMGNDKSIKCEQNLGHDTMYWYKQDSKKFLKIMFSYNNKELIINETVPNRFSPKSPDKAHLNLHINSLELGDSAVYFCASSQERRGTEAFFGQGTRLTVV.

In this sample, this clonotype turned up a few times. The genes are TRBV7-8 and TRBJ2-1; D is unclear. Germline loops: CDR1 SGHVS, CDR2 FQNEAQ. This CDR3 spans 13 amino acids. Trimming took off 1 base at V and 2 bases at J, with 3 bases between the two ends. CDR3 protein: CASSLVAYNEQFF. CDR3 bases: TGTGCCAGCAGCTTAGTTGCCTACAATGAGCAGTTCTTC.

This chain links TRBV29-1 with TRBJ2-1; a weak D match, TRBD2 (6 bases). CDR3 size: 15 residues. V was shortened by 1 base and J by 1 base, with 11 bases between the two germline ends. CDR1 is SQVTM, CDR2 ANQGSEA, per germline. In DNA form, the CDR3 reads TGCAGCGTTGAAGGCCCTAGCGAATCCTACAATGAGCAGTTCTTC. Protein product: CSVEGPSESYNEQFF.

The table lists this clonotype with a count of one. This chain links TRBV14 with TRBJ2-3; TRBD2 matches 9 bases. V lost 1 base to trimming and J lost 2 bases; unmatched junction nucleotides: 13. This CDR3 is built from 19 residues. CDR1 SGHDN and CDR2 FVKESK come from the germline V gene. For the CDR3, the DNA is TGTGCCAGCAGCCAAGTTGTGACTAGCGGAAATCTTCACACAGATACGCAGTATTTT. Its translation: CASSQVVTSGNLHTDTQYF.

V is TRBV7-2 and J is TRBJ1-1; 7 positions agree with TRBD1. The V segment lost 0 bases and the J segment 1 base; nucleotides outside the gene matches: 2. CDR1 SGHTA and CDR2 FQGNSA come from the germline V gene. The CDR3 is 15 amino acids. Here the CDR3 DNA reads TGTGCCAGCAGCTTAGCGGAGGGGGCGAACACTGAAGCTTTCTTT. Its protein product is CASSLAEGANTEAFF.

This clonotype appeared a few times. The chain has TRBV12-3 or TRBV12-4 and TRBJ2-3; no firm D call. The CDR3 covers 12 residues. Trimming stripped 7 bases from V and 1 base from J, with 6 bases between. The CDR3 spells CASTWGTDTQYF. DNA for the CDR3: TGTGCCAGCACCTGGGGCACAGATACGCAGTATTTT.

This chain connects TRBV7-2 to TRBJ2-3, with 14 bases identical to TRBD2. The junction had 2 bases not matched to a gene; V was cut back by 5 bases and J by 4 bases. Per the germline V gene, CDR1 is SGHTA and CDR2 is FQGNSA. The CDR3 has 15 amino acids. The CDR3, as DNA: TGTGCCAGCAGCGCGGGACTAGCGGGAGCAGATACGCAGTATTTT. Its translation: CASSAGLAGADTQYF.

This CDR3 reads CASSFLQGELSGNTIYF. Here the CDR3 DNA reads TGTGCCAGCAGTTTCTTACAGGGGGAACTTTCTGGAAACACCATATATTTT. V usage is TRBV6-5 and J usage is TRBJ1-3; 8 bases match TRBD1. The CDR3 is 17 amino acids. The V gene end was trimmed by 4 bases and the J gene end by 1 base; junction bases not matched to a gene: 9. CDR1 MNHEY and CDR2 SVGAGI come from the germline V gene.

The chain recombines TRBV6-4 with TRBJ2-4; no reliable D call. Germline CDR1 MRHNA, CDR2 SNTAGT. Trimming shortened V by 0 bases and J by 8 bases, and 8 bases separated the two germline ends. The CDR3 is made up of 13 amino acids. This CDR3 reads CASSDSESHIQYF. The CDR3 DNA follows: TGTGCCAGCAGTGACTCCGAATCTCACATTCAGTACTTC.

This clonotype was recorded a few times. The junction and the germline gene differ at one end; a read error may be behind it. This chain uses TRBV6-5 with TRBJ1-1; 8 bases fit TRBD1. Germline assignment: CDR1 MNHEY and CDR2 SVGAGI. CDR3 length: 15 residues. The CDR3, as DNA: TGTGCCAGCAGTTACGGACAGGGATTGAAGACTGAAGCTTTCTTT. Translating gives CASSYGQGLKTEAFF.

V and J are TRBV9 and TRBJ2-1; perhaps D is TRBD1 or TRBD2 (7 bases each). V shed 5 bases and J shed 7 bases, with 13 bases lying between them. The CDR3 covers 13 residues. The V gene's germline CDR1 is SGDLS and CDR2 YYNGEE. CDR3 region: CASSPGGLNEQFF. CDR3 bases: TGTGCCAGCAGTCCAGGGGGACTAAATGAGCAGTTCTTC.

V is TRBV10-3 and J is TRBJ1-2, with D hard to call. V was shortened by 4 bases and J by 5 bases, with 20 bases between the two germline ends. There are 16 residues in the CDR3. The germline gives CDR1 ENHRY, CDR2 SYGVKD. CDR3 bases: TGTGCCATCAGTGGGCAACAGACCCTTACGCTATATGGCTACACCTTC. Translating it yields CAISGQQTLTLYGYTF.